This entry concerns a single T cell receptor beta chain. Its antigen is still unknown. This entry belongs to a study of cytomegalovirus exposure and HLA in healthy donors. Primers included in the PCR were 60 Vbeta and 13 Jbeta primers. Assay: immunoSEQ multiplex PCR; the TCRdb copy retains only in-frame clones and omits some. The table lists about 99,000 clones, 70% to 80% of them singletons. Whole-study findings and limits: In an earlier analysis, productive rearrangement rates for most beta V segments clustered near 87% or 30%. Across HLA loci, a later analysis found differing TCR association rates, with DRB1 most and HLA-C fewest.

The TCR was taken from a male donor in good health and CMV-seropositive. Sequencing used PBMCs.

CDR3 in amino acids: CASSLGVRGAGDGYTF. Here the CDR3 DNA reads TGCGCCAGCAGCTTGGGCGTCAGGGGCGCGGGAGATGGCTACACCTTC. This rearrangement joins TRBV5-1 to TRBJ1-2; D possibly corresponds to TRBD1 (6 bases). The germline V gene has CDR1 SGHRS and CDR2 YFSETQ. The CDR3 spans 16 residues. V was trimmed by 0 bases and J by 6 bases, leaving 18 bases between them. Looking up the rest from reference TRBV5-1 and TRBJ1-2 gives the full variable domain: KAGVTQTPRYLIKTRGQQVTLSCSPISGHRSVSWYQQTPGQGLQFLFEYFSETQRNKGNFPGRFSGRQFSNSRSEMNVSTLELGDSALYLCASSLGVRGAGDGYTFGSGTRLTVV.